This T cell receptor (beta chain) derives from a study of neoadjuvant anti-PD-1 for oral cavity cancer. Points from the study as a whole: Pretreatment Treg/Th17 ratio correlated inversely with post-treatment tumor clonality.

Generated by immunoSEQ multiplex PCR, the TCRdb table keeps only in-frame clones and is missing some. Of about 42,000 clones listed, approximately 80% are singletons. Described time point: after neoadjuvant nivolumab, at surgical resection. These oral cavity squamous cell carcinomas were HPV-negative and locally advanced. Analysis of PBMCs was direct, with no culture step. Germline assignment: CDR1 SGHRS and CDR2 YFSETQ. Trimming removed 0 bases at V and 3 bases at J, with 10 bases between. The CDR3 has 14 amino acids. This clone has just one count. The antigen is unknown. This clonotype was obtained from a person between 40 and 85 years old with oral cavity squamous cell carcinoma. The source was PBMCs, collected after nivolumab (anti-PD-1) treatment. The V and J genes are TRBV5-1 and TRBJ2-7; D is uncertain. CDR3 amino acids: CASSLEPGGYEQYF. In DNA form, the CDR3 reads TGCGCCAGCAGCTTGGAACCGGGCGGCTACGAGCAGTACTTC.